This TCR beta chain came from a study of cytomegalovirus exposure and HLA in healthy donors. The donors were healthy bone marrow donors. With respect to this clone: Its target is unknown.

V was pared by 4 bases and J by 8 bases, with 9 bases between. CDR1 SEHNR and CDR2 FQNEAQ come from the germline V gene (reference sequence). The CDR3 sequence is 12 residues long. Overall study findings and caveats: Previous analysis showed most TCR beta V segments were productive about 90% or about 30% of the time. It was assumed in the presence/absence analyses that sequencing depth was roughly uniform across donors. Association with HLA alleles at 0.05 false discovery rate was found for 15,000 to 20,000 TCR beta sequences in a later analysis.

Primers: 60 Vbeta forward and 13 Jbeta reverse. The protocol was immunoSEQ multiplex PCR, while the TCRdb copy is restricted to in-frame clones and leaves out a portion. The table includes fewer than 200,000 clones, about 70% detected once. The chain couples TRBV7-9 to TRBJ1-3; TRBD1 might be the D (5 bases). The sample taken for sequencing was PBMCs. The TCR sequence derives from a young woman in good health and CMV-seropositive. The CDR3 sequence is CASSSDSHTIYF. In DNA, the CDR3 is TGTGCCAGCAGCTCCGACAGCCACACCATATATTTT.